The rows below give T cell receptor beta chains drawn from one sample of a study of human T cells and chemical hapten exposure. A single record per CDR3 protein comes from TCRdb applying MiXCR to the RACE reads. This sample carries approximately 370,000 distinct CDR3 sequences, 4.5% to 7% of them seen once, and the ten largest clones take approximately 8.2%. This specimen consisted of whole blood, obtained in connection with sensitization to the hapten diphenylcyclopropenone (DPC). The receptors stem from a woman aged 18 to 35 with alopecia areata. Some clones in this sample may be carry-over from other donors' samples. The CDR3 runs from the conserved cysteine through the conserved F or W. D genes are given only for firm matches. The size of a clone is reported for some rows only, either as once, few or many, or as a class for expanded clones.

>TRBJ2-7|few|TRBD1|TRBV5-1
TGCGCCAGCAGCTGGGAGGACAGGGGGTACGAGCAGTACTTC
CASSWEDRGYEQYF
>TRBJ2-3|NA|NA|TRBV5-1
TGCGCCAGCAGCTTGACGGAGACTAGCACAGATACGCAGTATTTT
CASSLTETSTDTQYF
>TRBJ2-6|many|NA|TRBV18
TGTGCCAGCTCACCAGGGCGGTCTGGGGCCAACGTCCTGACTTTC
CASSPGRSGANVLTF
>TRBJ1-6|few|NA|TRBV7-2
TGTGCCAGCAGCTTCAAGGGCGTTCTCTATAATTCACCCCTCCACTTT
CASSFKGVLYNSPLHF
>TRBJ1-3|many|NA|TRBV27
TGTGCCAGCAGTTTCATCGAGGGCGACACCATATATTTT
CASSFIEGDTIYF
>TRBJ1-2|NA|NA|TRBV13
TGTGCCAGCAAAGACAGGAGATATGGCTACACCTTC
CASKDRRYGYTF
>TRBJ2-5|few|NA|TRBV12-3/TRBV12-4
TGTGCCAGCAGTTTTGGGCTCATCCAAGAGACCCAGTACTTC
CASSFGLIQETQYF
>TRBJ1-2|NA|NA|TRBV11-2
TGTGCCAGCAGCTTAGGGGTTAGCTATGACTACACCTTC
CASSLGVSYDYTF
>TRBJ2-5|NA|NA|TRBV4-2
TGTGCCAGCAGCCAAGATGCGTGGGAAGGAGCCCAGTACTTC
CASSQDAWEGAQYF
>TRBJ1-2|NA|TRBD1|TRBV4-1
TGCGCCAGCAGCCAAGTGAGCAGGGGGCATTCTAACTATGGCTACACCTTC
CASSQVSRGHSNYGYTF
>TRBJ2-5|few|NA|TRBV4-1
TGCGCCAGCAGCCGAAGAGACGACAGCCAAGAGACCCAGTACTTC
CASSRRDDSQETQYF
>TRBJ2-5|NA|NA|TRBV7-6
TGTGCCAGCAGCTCCTCCATTAGGTACTCTCAAGAGACCCAGTACTTC
CASSSSIRYSQETQYF
>TRBJ1-1|NA|TRBD1|TRBV7-9
TGTGCCAGCAGCCCTGACAGGGTAGCTTACTTT
CASSPDRVAYF
>TRBJ1-1|many|NA|TRBV29-1
TGCAGCGTTGACCGGCCGGGGAGCACTGAAGCTTTCTTT
CSVDRPGSTEAFF
>TRBJ1-5|many|TRBD1|TRBV6-5
TGTGCCAGCAGTTACTCCGACAGGGCTAATCAGCCCCAGCATTTT
CASSYSDRANQPQHF
>TRBJ1-2|many|NA|TRBV4-3
TGCGCCAGCAGCCAAGACGTAGGACGGAACTATGGCTACACCTTC
CASSQDVGRNYGYTF
>TRBJ1-6|many|NA|TRBV12-3/TRBV12-4
TGTGCCAGCAGTCTATTTTATAATTCACCCCTCCACTTT
CASSLFYNSPLHF
>TRBJ1-5|NA|NA|TRBV2
TGTGCCAGTACCACCCCGGTTAGCAATCAGCCCCAGCATTTT
CASTTPVSNQPQHF
>TRBJ1-1|many|TRBD1|TRBV5-1
TGCGCCAGCAGCTGGGGGACAGCGAGAAGGAACACTGAAGCTTTCTTT
CASSWGTARRNTEAFF
>TRBJ1-2|NA|NA|TRBV15
TGTGCCACCAGCAGAGGAAGTCGGTTCATTGGCTACACCTTC
CATSRGSRFIGYTF
>TRBJ1-1|NA|TRBD1|TRBV12-3/TRBV12-4
TGTGCCAGCAGAGAGGGACAGGAGAGGATGAACACTGAAGCTTTCTTT
CASREGQERMNTEAFF
>TRBJ1-4|few|NA|TRBV4-3
TGCGCCAGCAGCCCTGGAGGGGGAGTGAATGAAAAACTGTTTTTT
CASSPGGGVNEKLFF
>TRBJ2-3|few|NA|TRBV18
TGTGCCAGCTCACCGAGACAGGCCGGCACAGATACGCAGTATTTT
CASSPRQAGTDTQYF
>TRBJ2-2|NA|TRBD2|TRBV6-5
TGTGCCAGCAGTTCGTGGCTAGCGGGGGGGGGCACCGGGGAGCTGTTTTTT
CASSSWLAGGGTGELFF
>TRBJ2-3|many|NA|TRBV7-2
TGTGCCAGCAGCTTAATTGGGGGTTACCCCCGGCCGTCGCAGTATTTT
CASSLIGGYPRPSQYF
>TRBJ1-6|many|TRBD1|TRBV2
TGTGCCAGCAGCGCGAACAGGGGGAGGGGAAATTCACCCCTCCACTTT
CASSANRGRGNSPLHF